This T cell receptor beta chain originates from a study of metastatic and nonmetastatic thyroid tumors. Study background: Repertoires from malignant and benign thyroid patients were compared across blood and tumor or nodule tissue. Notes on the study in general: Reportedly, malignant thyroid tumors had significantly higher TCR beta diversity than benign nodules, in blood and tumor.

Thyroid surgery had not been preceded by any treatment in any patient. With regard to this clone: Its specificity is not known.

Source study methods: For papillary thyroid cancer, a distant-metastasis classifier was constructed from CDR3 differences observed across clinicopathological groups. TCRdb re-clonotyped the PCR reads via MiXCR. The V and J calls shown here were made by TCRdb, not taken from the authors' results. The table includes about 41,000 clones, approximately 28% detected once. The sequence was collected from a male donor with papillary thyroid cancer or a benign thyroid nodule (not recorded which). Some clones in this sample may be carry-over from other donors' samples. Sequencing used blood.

For the CDR3, the DNA is TGTGCCAGCAGCCCGGGCGCGGTCTATGGCTACACCTTC. Protein product: CASSPGAVYGYTF. The rearrangement links TRBV5-6 to TRBJ1-2; D is ambiguous. V lost 4 bases to trimming and J lost 4 bases, with 11 bases between them. There are 13 residues in the CDR3. Germline CDR1 is SGHDT and CDR2 is YYEEEE.